This T cell receptor (beta chain) is drawn from a study of T cell repertoires in cytomegalovirus infection. At the level of the study: Recently identified HLA-C-restricted CMV epitopes were among the peptides used. Both a matching HLA type and CMV infection were indicated by public TCR beta signatures.

CDR3 size: 11 residues. Germline V gene lookup returns CDR1 SGHNT and CDR2 YYREEE (reference sequence). Between the trimmed V and J ends, which lost 5 bases and 5 bases, there was a span of 8 bases. Each CDR3 protein gets one entry after TCRdb re-called the reads with MiXCR. The sample records approximately 910,000 distinct CDR3 sequences, roughly 31% being singletons. Study-level findings and limits: The response measured ex vivo was dominated by TCR beta clonotypes (HLA-C-restricted and CMV-specific). Cumulative frequency (of public TCR beta family members) identified carriers of CMV plus the relevant HLA.

In the case of this clonotype: Its antigen is unknown.

The chain recombines TRBV5-4 with TRBJ2-7; D is undetermined. This TCR came from a human donor in good health (CMV status not recorded). Some clones in this sample may be carry-over from other donors' samples. The sample in question was cultured CD8+ T cells from PBMCs, obtained from culture after CMV antigen stimulation. Here the CDR3 DNA reads TGTGCCAGCAGTTCGGCCGACGAGCAGTACTTC. This gives the protein CASSSADEQYF.